The 23 T cell receptor beta chains given below trace back to one sample, sequenced in a study of blood T cell dynamics during melanoma immunotherapy. Time point indicated: week 3, after first cycle of checkpoint inhibitor. Sequenced by immunoSEQ multiplex PCR; TCRdb stores in-frame clones only, minus some. This sample has about 10,000 clones; 80% occur once, and the top ten carry more than 20%. Source: blood, taken from a patient treated with checkpoint blockade. These receptors came from a human donor with melanoma.

This clone has just a few counts. This chain's CDR3 is CASSQAGQGDEAFF. Here the CDR3 DNA reads TGTGCCAGCAGCCAAGCCGGGCAGGGAGACGAAGCTTTCTTT. The gene calls are TRBV7-9 and TRBJ1-1, with D possibly TRBD1 on 5 matching bases. This CDR3 contains 14 residues. Germline values: CDR1 SEHNR, CDR2 FQNEAQ (reference sequence). V was cut by 5 bases and J by 8 bases, with 18 bases left in between. Using reference TRBV7-9 and TRBJ1-1 for the parts outside the CDR3, the full variable domain is DTGVSQNPRHKITKRGQNVTFRCDPISEHNRLYWYRQTLGQGPEFLTYFQNEAQLEKSRLLSDRFSAERPKGSFSTLEIQRTEQGDSAMYLCASSQAGQGDEAFFGQGTRLTVV.

This rearrangement joins TRBV5-4 to TRBJ2-1, with D unclear. This CDR3 comprises 14 residues. Per the germline V gene, CDR1 is SGHNT and CDR2 is YYREEE (reference sequence). V was cut by 0 bases and J by 4 bases, with 8 bases left in between. The CDR3 DNA reads TGTGCCAGCAGCTTGGCAGGAGATTACAATGAGCAGTTCTTC. Amino acids: CASSLAGDYNEQFF.

The V and J genes are TRBV11-1 and TRBJ1-2, with 7 nucleotides matching TRBD1. J gave up 8 bases and V 3 bases, and 6 bases lay outside the gene matches. The length of the CDR3 is 13 residues. Germline V lookup: CDR1 SGHAT, CDR2 FQDESV (reference sequence). CDR3 amino acids: CASSLHPTGGYTF. The CDR3 nucleotides read TGTGCCAGCAGCTTGCACCCGACAGGGGGCTACACCTTC. The full variable domain, in which reference TRBV11-1 and TRBJ1-2 provide the parts outside the CDR3, is EAEVAQSPRYKITEKSQAVAFWCDPISGHATLYWYRQILGQGPELLVQFQDESVVDDSQLPKDRFSAERLKGVDSTLKIQPAELGDSAMYLCASSLHPTGGYTFGSGTRLTVV.

The gene calls are TRBV5-1 and TRBJ1-1, with D hard to call. V lost 0 bases and J 0 bases, leaving 9 bases between the germline ends. The CDR3 is made up of 15 amino acids. Germline values: CDR1 SGHRS, CDR2 YFSETQ. Here the CDR3 reads CASSLDSPLNTEAFF. Written as DNA, the CDR3 is TGCGCCAGCAGCTTGGACAGTCCCTTGAACACTGAAGCTTTCTTT.

This clone was detected only once. The rearrangement uses TRBV2 and TRBJ1-2; the D gene is possibly TRBD1 (6 bases). Germline CDR1 reads SNHLY; CDR2 reads FYNNEI. V lost 5 bases to trimming and J lost 0 bases, with 7 bases between them. The CDR3 totals 13 residues. CDR3 bases: TGTGCCAGCAGTCGGACAGCTAACTATGGCTACACCTTC. This sequence encodes CASSRTANYGYTF.

CDR3 loop: CASSPITGGDEQYV. The CDR3 DNA reads TGTGCCAGCTCACCCATAACAGGGGGCGACGAGCAGTACGTC. The chain recombines TRBV18 with TRBJ2-7, with 9 nucleotides matching TRBD1. Germline V gene lookup returns CDR1 KGHSH and CDR2 LQKENI. The V segment lost 3 bases and the J segment 5 bases; nucleotides outside the gene matches: 5. The CDR3 has 14 residues.

The gene calls are TRBV2 and TRBJ1-1; the D is unclear. The CDR3 runs 13 residues. The V end lost 6 bases, the J end lost 7 bases, and 15 bases lay between the germline ends. Per the germline V gene, CDR1 is SNHLY and CDR2 is FYNNEI. CDR3 protein: CASSPVPGSEAFF. Written as DNA, the CDR3 is TGTGCCAGCAGCCCGGTCCCAGGCAGTGAAGCTTTCTTT.

The chain carries TRBV4-2 and TRBJ1-2; unclear D gene. V dropped 5 bases and J dropped 2 bases, with 12 bases sitting between them. Germline values: CDR1 LGHNA, CDR2 YNFKEQ. This CDR3 spans 14 amino acids. DNA of the CDR3: TGTGCCAGCAGCGAAATCGGCCAAAACTATGGCTACACCTTC. Protein sequence: CASSEIGQNYGYTF.

This chain uses TRBV28 with TRBJ2-5, with D tentatively TRBD1 or TRBD2 (6 bases each). The V gene lost 5 bases and the J gene lost 1 base, with 11 bases spanning the gap. The CDR3 contains 14 residues. Germline CDR1 and CDR2: MDHEN and SYDVKM. The CDR3 DNA sequence: TGTGCCAGCAGTCGGGGGCTGTTCCAAGAGACCCAGTACTTC. It is translated as CASSRGLFQETQYF.

V is TRBV4-1 and J is TRBJ1-1, with no clear D. This CDR3 spans 15 amino acids. Germline V gives CDR1 MGHRA, CDR2 YSYEKL. Deletions cut 1 base from V and 1 base from J, with 10 bases between. Here the CDR3 reads CASSQGRHPNTEAFF. The CDR3 DNA follows: TGCGCCAGCAGCCAAGGCCGGCACCCGAACACTGAAGCTTTCTTT.

The chain carries TRBV10-3 and TRBJ1-1; D perhaps matches TRBD1 (5 bases). Deletions cut 0 bases from V and 2 bases from J, with 13 bases between. The CDR3 spans 16 residues. The germline gives CDR1 ENHRY, CDR2 SYGVKD. The CDR3 DNA reads as TGTGCCATCAGTGAGTCGAACCTCAGGGTAAACACTGAAGCTTTCTTT. It translates to CAISESNLRVNTEAFF.

This rearrangement joins TRBV6-6 to TRBJ1-4, with 7 positions matching TRBD1. The CDR3 covers 14 residues. V lost 8 bases, J lost 5 bases, and 8 bases stayed unmatched. CDR1 is MNHNY, CDR2 SVGAGI, per germline (reference sequence). The DNA for the CDR3 is TGTGCCAGCGGACCCGGGACAGAAAATGAAAAACTGTTTTTT. Amino acid sequence: CASGPGTENEKLFF.

The chain carries TRBV4-1 and TRBJ2-5; 9 bases map to TRBD2. The end of the DNA is better explained by TRBJ2-7, so the J call may be wrong. The CDR3 extends over 16 amino acids. Per germline, CDR1 MGHRA and CDR2 YSYEKL. The CDR3 loop reads CASSQAPSGDNYEQYF. CDR3 sequence (DNA): TGCGCCAGCAGCCAAGCGCCTAGCGGGGATAATTACGAGCAGTACTTC.

The chain employs TRBV28 and TRBJ1-6; tentative D call: TRBD1 (6 bases). CDR1 is MDHEN and CDR2 is SYDVKM in the germline V gene. The CDR3 totals 15 residues. Trimming pared 5 bases from V and 6 bases from J, leaving 14 bases between. CDR3 coding DNA: TGTGCCAGCAGTGCCGGGACACCGAGTAATTCACCCCTCCACTTT. Its translation: CASSAGTPSNSPLHF. The variable domain in full, with the rest retrieved from reference TRBV28 and TRBJ1-6, is DVKVTQSSRYLVKRTGEKVFLECVQDMDHENMFWYRQDPGLGLRLIYFSYDVKMKEKGDIPEGYSVSREKKERFSLILESASTNQTSMYLCASSAGTPSNSPLHFGNGTRLTVT.

This clone was counted between two and nine times. At one of its ends the junction is not consistent with the germline gene, which may arise from a read error. The rearrangement joins TRBV7-2 to TRBJ1-5, with no clear D. The germline CDR1 and CDR2 sequences are SGHTA and FQGNSA. The CDR3 consists of 15 residues. This CDR3 is CASSIAPVGNQPQHF. The CDR3 coding sequence is TGTGCCAGCAGCATAGCCCCCGTCGGCAATCAGCCCCAGCATTTT. Filled out from reference TRBV7-2 and TRBJ1-5, the complete variable domain reads GAGVSQSPSNKVTEKGKDVELRCDPISGHTALYWYRQSLGQGLEFLIYFQGNSAPDKSGLPSDRFSAERTGGSVSTLTIQRTQQEDSAVYLCASSIAPVGNQPQHFGDGTRLSIL.

The chain couples TRBV27 to TRBJ2-7, with 10 bases that match TRBD2. Germline CDR1 is MNHEY and CDR2 is SMNVEV (reference sequence). The CDR3 is made up of 15 amino acids. J was trimmed by 5 bases and V by 1 base; bases with no gene match: 5. The CDR3 is CASSLWASGSHEQYF. DNA for the CDR3: TGTGCCAGCAGTTTATGGGCTAGCGGGAGCCACGAGCAGTACTTC.

The rearrangement joins TRBV4-3 to TRBJ1-5; D call uncertain. This CDR3 spans 15 amino acids. CDR1 and CDR2 from the germline V gene are LGHNA and YSLEER. V lost 0 bases and J lost 6, with 12 bases in between. CDR3 nucleotide sequence: TGCGCCAGCAGCCAAGAACTGAGTCGAAGTCAGCCCCAGCATTTT. This sequence encodes CASSQELSRSQPQHF.

The V gene is TRBV27, the J gene TRBJ2-7, with D tentatively TRBD1 (5 bases). Germline CDR1 is MNHEY and CDR2 is SMNVEV (reference sequence). The germline V and J ends were trimmed by 2 bases and 1 base, with 6 bases remaining between them. The CDR3 has 13 amino acids. The CDR3: CASSLRQSYEQYF. CDR3 bases: TGTGCCAGCAGTTTAAGACAGTCCTACGAGCAGTACTTC.

This chain connects TRBV7-2 to TRBJ2-1; 8 positions agree with TRBD1. The CDR3 has 14 residues. With 3 bases clipped from V and 7 bases from J, the junction kept 5 bases outside the gene matches. Germline CDR1 is SGHTA and CDR2 is FQGNSA. Written as DNA, the CDR3 is TGTGCCAGCAGCTTGACAGGGGATGGGAATGAGCAGTTCTTC. This encodes CASSLTGDGNEQFF.

The rearrangement joins TRBV27 to TRBJ2-1; D may be TRBD1 (6 bases). The CDR3 contains 14 residues. Deletions cut 10 bases from V and 8 bases from J, with 21 bases between. Germline loops: CDR1 MNHEY, CDR2 SMNVEV (reference sequence). The CDR3 reads CATRRTEARYEQFF. The CDR3 DNA sequence: TGTGCCACCCGCCGGACAGAGGCCCGCTATGAGCAGTTCTTC.

This clone has just a few counts. The gene calls are TRBV7-2 and TRBJ2-5; a possible D gene is TRBD1 (5 bases). V was clipped by 1 base and J by 1 base, with 7 bases between them. There are 14 residues in the CDR3. Germline values: CDR1 SGHTA, CDR2 FQGNSA. CDR3: CASSLGGSQETQYF. The CDR3 coding sequence is TGTGCCAGCAGCTTAGGGGGCTCCCAAGAGACCCAGTACTTC.

The V and J genes are TRBV19 and TRBJ1-1, with D perhaps matching TRBD1 (5 bases). Between the trimmed V and J ends, which lost 4 bases and 3 bases, there was a span of 18 bases. The germline gives CDR1 LNHDA, CDR2 SQIVND (reference sequence). This CDR3 has 16 residues. CDR3 nucleotide sequence: TGTGCCAGTAGTACAGGACAACGGGTTAAAGACACTGAAGCTTTCTTT. Its protein is CASSTGQRVKDTEAFF.

The gene calls are TRBV7-9 and TRBJ1-6; 10 bases are shared with TRBD1. Germline V CDR1 and CDR2: SEHNR, FQNEAQ (reference sequence). This CDR3 has 15 amino acids. The J segment lost 9 bases and the V segment lost 6 bases, leaving 8 bases of the junction unmatched. The CDR3 sequence: CASSGQGQGISPLHF. The CDR3 nucleotides are TGTGCCAGCAGTGGGCAGGGACAGGGGATTTCACCCCTCCACTTT. Full variable domain (outside the CDR3, taken from reference TRBV7-9 and TRBJ1-6): DTGVSQNPRHKITKRGQNVTFRCDPISEHNRLYWYRQTLGQGPEFLTYFQNEAQLEKSRLLSDRFSAERPKGSFSTLEIQRTEQGDSAMYLCASSGQGQGISPLHFGNGTRLTVT.